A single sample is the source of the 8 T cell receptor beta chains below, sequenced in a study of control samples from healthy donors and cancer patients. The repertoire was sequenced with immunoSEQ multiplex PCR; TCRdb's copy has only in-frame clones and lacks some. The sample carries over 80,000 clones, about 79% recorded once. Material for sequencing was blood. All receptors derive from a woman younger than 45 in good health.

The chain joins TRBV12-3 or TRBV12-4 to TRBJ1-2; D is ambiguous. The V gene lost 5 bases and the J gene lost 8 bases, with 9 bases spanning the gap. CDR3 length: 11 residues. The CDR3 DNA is TGTGCCAGCAGTCGGGATCTCGGCTACACCTTC. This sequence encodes CASSRDLGYTF.

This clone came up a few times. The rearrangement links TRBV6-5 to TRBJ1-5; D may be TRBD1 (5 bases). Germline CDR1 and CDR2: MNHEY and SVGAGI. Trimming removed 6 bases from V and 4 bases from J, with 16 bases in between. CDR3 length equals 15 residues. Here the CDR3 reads CASRPNDSPNQPQHF. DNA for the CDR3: TGTGCCAGCAGACCTAATGACAGCCCGAATCAGCCCCAGCATTTT.

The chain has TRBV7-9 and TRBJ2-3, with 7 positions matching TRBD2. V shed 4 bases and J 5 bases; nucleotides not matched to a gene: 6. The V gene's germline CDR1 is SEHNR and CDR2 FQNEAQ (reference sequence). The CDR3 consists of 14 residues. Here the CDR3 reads CASSSFGGGDTQYF. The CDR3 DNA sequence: TGTGCCAGCAGCTCCTTTGGGGGGGGAGATACGCAGTATTTT.

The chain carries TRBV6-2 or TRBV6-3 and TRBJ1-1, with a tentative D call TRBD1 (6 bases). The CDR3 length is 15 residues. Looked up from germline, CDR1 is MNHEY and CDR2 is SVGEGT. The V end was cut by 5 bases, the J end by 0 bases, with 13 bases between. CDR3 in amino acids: CASSERGGLNTEAFF. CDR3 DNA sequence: TGTGCCAGCAGTGAGAGGGGGGGCCTGAACACTGAAGCTTTCTTT.

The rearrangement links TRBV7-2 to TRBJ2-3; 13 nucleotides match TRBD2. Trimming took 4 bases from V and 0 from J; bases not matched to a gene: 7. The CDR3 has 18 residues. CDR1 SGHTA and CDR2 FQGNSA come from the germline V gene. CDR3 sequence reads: CASSSRGLAGVSTDTQYF. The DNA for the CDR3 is TGTGCCAGCAGCTCTAGAGGACTAGCGGGGGTTAGCACAGATACGCAGTATTTT.

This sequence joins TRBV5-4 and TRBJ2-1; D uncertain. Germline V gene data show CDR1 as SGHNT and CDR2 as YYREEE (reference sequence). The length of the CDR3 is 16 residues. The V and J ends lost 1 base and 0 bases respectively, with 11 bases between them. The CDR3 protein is CASSLTFSRSYNEQFF. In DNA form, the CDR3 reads TGTGCCAGCAGCTTGACCTTCTCCCGCTCCTACAATGAGCAGTTCTTC.

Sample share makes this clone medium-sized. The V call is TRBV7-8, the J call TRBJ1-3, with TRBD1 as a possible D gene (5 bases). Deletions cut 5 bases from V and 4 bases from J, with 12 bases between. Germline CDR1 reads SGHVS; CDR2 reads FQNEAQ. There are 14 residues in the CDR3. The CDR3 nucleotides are TGTGCCAGCAGCAGCGGGGGGTTGGGAAACACCATATATTTT. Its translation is CASSSGGLGNTIYF. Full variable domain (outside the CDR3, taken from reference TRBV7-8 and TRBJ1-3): GAGVSQSPRYKVAKRGQDVALRCDPISGHVSLFWYQQALGQGPEFLTYFQNEAQLDKSGLPSDRFFAERPEGSVSTLKIQRTQQEDSAVYLCASSSGGLGNTIYFGEGSWLTVV.

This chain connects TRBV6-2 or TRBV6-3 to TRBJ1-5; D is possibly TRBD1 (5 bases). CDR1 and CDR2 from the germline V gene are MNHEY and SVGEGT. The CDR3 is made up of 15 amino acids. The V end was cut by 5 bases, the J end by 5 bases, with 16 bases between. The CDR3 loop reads CASSTTRQMDQPQHF. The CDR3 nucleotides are TGTGCCAGCAGTACGACCCGACAGATGGATCAGCCCCAGCATTTT.